What follows is one T cell receptor beta chain and its context. This CDR3 spans 15 amino acids. Germline V CDR1 and CDR2: SGDLS, YYNGEE. V lost 3 bases to trimming and J lost 3 bases, with 14 bases between them. These data are taken from a study of blood T cell repertoires in COVID-19. About the research overall: Specimens from acute and convalescent COVID-19 originated in the United States, Italy and Spain. From T cells, B-cell-depleted T cells, or PBMCs came the material, which was cDNA or gDNA.

Authors' processing steps: Reference gene primer amplification in the assay estimated nucleated cell counts. Generated by immunoSEQ multiplex PCR, the TCRdb table keeps only in-frame clones and is missing some. The V and J calls and the clone size are those of that table, but D and trimming were determined from the DNA. The sample lists some 41,000 clones; roughly 90% were seen once. Source material: peripheral blood. The receptor was isolated from a human donor in a cohort sampled during active COVID-19. The chain recombines TRBV9 with TRBJ2-3; tentatively, D is TRBD2 (7 bases). Here the CDR3 reads CASSDRGARTDTQYF. The CDR3 DNA is TGTGCCAGCAGCGATCGGGGGGCTCGGACAGATACGCAGTATTTT.